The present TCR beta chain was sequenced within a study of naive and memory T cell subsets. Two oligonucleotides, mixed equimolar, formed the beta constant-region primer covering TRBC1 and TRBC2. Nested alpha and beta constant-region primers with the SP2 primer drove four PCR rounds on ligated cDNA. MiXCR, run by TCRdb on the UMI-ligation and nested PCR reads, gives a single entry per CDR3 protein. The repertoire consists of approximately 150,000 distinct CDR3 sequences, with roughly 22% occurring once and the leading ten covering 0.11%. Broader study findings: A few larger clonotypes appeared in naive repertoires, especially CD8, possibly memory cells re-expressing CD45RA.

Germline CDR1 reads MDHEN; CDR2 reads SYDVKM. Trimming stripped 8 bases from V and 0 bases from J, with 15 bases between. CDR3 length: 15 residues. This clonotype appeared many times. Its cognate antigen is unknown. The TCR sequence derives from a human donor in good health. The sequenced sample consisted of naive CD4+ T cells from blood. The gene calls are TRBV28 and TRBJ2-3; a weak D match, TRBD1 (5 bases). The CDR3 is CASGLGATSTDTQYF. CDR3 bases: TGTGCCAGCGGGCTTGGGGCTACCAGCACAGATACGCAGTATTTT.